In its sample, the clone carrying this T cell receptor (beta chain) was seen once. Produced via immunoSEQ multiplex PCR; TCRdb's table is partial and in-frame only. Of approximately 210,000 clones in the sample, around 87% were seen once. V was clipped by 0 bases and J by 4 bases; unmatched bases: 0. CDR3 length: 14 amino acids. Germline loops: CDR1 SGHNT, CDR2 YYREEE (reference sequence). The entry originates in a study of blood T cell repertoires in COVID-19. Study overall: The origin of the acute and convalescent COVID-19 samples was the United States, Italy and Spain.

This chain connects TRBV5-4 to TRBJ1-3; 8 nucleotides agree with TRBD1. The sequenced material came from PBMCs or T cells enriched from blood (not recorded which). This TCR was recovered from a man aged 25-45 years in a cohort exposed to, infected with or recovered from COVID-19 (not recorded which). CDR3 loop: CASSLGQGGNTIYF. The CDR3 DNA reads TGTGCCAGCAGCTTGGGACAGGGGGGAAACACCATATATTTT. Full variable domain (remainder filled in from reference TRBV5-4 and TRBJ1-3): ETGVTQSPTHLIKTRGQQVTLRCSSQSGHNTVSWYQQALGQGPQFIFQYYREEENGRGNFPPRFSGLQFPNYSSELNVNALELDDSALYLCASSLGQGGNTIYFGEGSWLTVV.